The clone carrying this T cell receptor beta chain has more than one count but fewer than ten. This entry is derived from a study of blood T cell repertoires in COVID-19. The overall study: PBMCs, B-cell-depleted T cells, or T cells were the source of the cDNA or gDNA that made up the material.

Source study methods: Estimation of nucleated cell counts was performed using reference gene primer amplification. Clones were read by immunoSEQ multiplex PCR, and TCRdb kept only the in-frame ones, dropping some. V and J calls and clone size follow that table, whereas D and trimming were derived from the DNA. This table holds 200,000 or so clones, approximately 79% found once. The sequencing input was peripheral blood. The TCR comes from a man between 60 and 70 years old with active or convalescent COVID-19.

CDR3 nucleotides: TGTGCCAGCAGCCAAGATTTGGCGGGAGCTGGGGAGCAGTACTTC. It yields the protein CASSQDLAGAGEQYF. This chain joins TRBV3-1 (or the pseudogene TRBV3-2) and TRBJ2-7; 7 nucleotides align to TRBD2. The CDR3 consists of 15 residues. Trimming at V came to 0 bases and at J to 7 bases, leaving 9 bases not matched to a gene. Per germline, CDR1 LGHDT and CDR2 YNNKEL (reference sequence).